The rows below give T cell receptor beta chains drawn from one sample of a study of beta chain features in type 1 diabetes. Clones were sequenced by immunoSEQ multiplex PCR, and TCRdb holds only the in-frame ones, with some missing. This sample carries roughly 450,000 clones, 10% to 12% of them seen once, and the ten largest clones take roughly 0.046%. The sample comprised naive CD4+ T cells from blood. These receptors all come from a young woman in good health. Each CDR3 is given with its conserved first and last residue. Fields, in order: V gene, J gene, CDR3 length, CDR3 protein.

V: TRBV11-1; J: TRBJ1-5; length: 14; CDR3: CASSLGQGDQPQHF
V: TRBV7-2; J: TRBJ2-1; length: 13; CDR3: CASSSGTYNEQFF
V: TRBV30; J: TRBJ2-1; length: 12; CDR3: CAWGPGLDEQFF
V: TRBV13; J: TRBJ2-7; length: 16; CDR3: CASSLLVAGFSYEQYF
V: TRBV18; J: TRBJ1-5; length: 13; CDR3: CASRGDRYQPQHF
V: TRBV9; J: TRBJ2-1; length: 15; CDR3: CASSVGTPRGNEQFF
V: TRBV13; J: TRBJ2-4; length: 19; CDR3: CASSLGRLSVGSAKNIQYF
V: TRBV4-3; J: TRBJ2-2; length: 16; CDR3: CASSQGLILVAGELFF
V: TRBV7-2; J: TRBJ2-7; length: 15; CDR3: CASSLRASGSYEQYF
V: TRBV9; J: TRBJ2-1; length: 13; CDR3: CASSSDSKNEQFF
V: TRBV18; J: TRBJ2-3; length: 13; CDR3: CASSRGQADTQYF
V: TRBV29-1; J: TRBJ2-1; length: 12; CDR3: CSVLTVYNEQFF
V: TRBV7-3; J: TRBJ2-4; length: 15; CDR3: CASSSGTSGFRVQYF